This T cell receptor (beta chain) appears in the sequencing data of a study of cytomegalovirus exposure and HLA in healthy donors. In the PCR, 60 Vbeta and 13 Jbeta primers were used. Generated by immunoSEQ multiplex PCR, the TCRdb table keeps only in-frame clones and is missing some. The sample has some 130,000 clones; nearly 85% are singletons. Study-level findings and limits: TCR beta sequences reportedly predicted the HLA-A and HLA-B alleles of most subjects accurately. In an earlier analysis, about 87% or about 30%: the productive usage of most TCR beta V segments.

All the people who gave samples were healthy bone marrow donors. Trimming cost V 6 bases and J 0 bases, with 21 bases left between them. The germline V gene has CDR1 SEHNR and CDR2 FQNEAQ (reference sequence). This CDR3 has 17 residues. This clone appeared once. Its specificity is not known. The material sequenced was PBMCs. The chain has TRBV7-9 and TRBJ2-7, with TRBD2 as a possible D gene (6 bases). The TCR comes from a boy aged 5-17 years in good health and CMV-seronegative. The DNA of the CDR3 is TGTGCCAGCAGTTCCCAGGGCGCTAGCGAAAGCTCCTACGAGCAGTACTTC. Translating it yields CASSSQGASESSYEQYF.